The present TCR beta chain was sequenced within a study of cytomegalovirus exposure and HLA in healthy donors. The repertoire was sequenced with immunoSEQ multiplex PCR; TCRdb's copy has only in-frame clones and lacks some. The data contain 85,000 to 120,000 clones, approximately 90% of them singletons. Study-wide findings and caveats: Reported results showed that the classifier diagnosed cytomegalovirus status with high specificity and sensitivity.

Germline CDR1 and CDR2: SNHLY and FYNNEI. Germline trimming cut 3 bases from V and 6 bases from J; bases unmatched to any gene: 4. This CDR3 has 14 amino acids. In this sample, this clone turned up once. Its specificity is unknown. The sample consisted of PBMCs. The V call is TRBV2, the J call TRBJ2-3; the match to TRBD2 covers 9 bases. The receptor comes from a woman aged 18-30 years in good health and CMV-seropositive. For the CDR3, the DNA is TGTGCCAGCAGTGATAGCGGGGGAGGGGATACGCAGTATTTT. This sequence encodes CASSDSGGGDTQYF.